The clone carrying this T cell receptor beta chain has a single count. Germline lookup yields CDR1 SQVTM and CDR2 ANQGSEA. The CDR3 is 16 amino acids. V was pared by 0 bases and J by 0 bases, with 5 bases of the junction left unmatched. Authors' methods: Amplification of reference gene primers was used by the study to estimate nucleated cell counts. Repertoires were generated with immunoSEQ multiplex PCR, while TCRdb's copy carries only in-frame clones and drops some. V and J calls and clone size are copied from that table; D and trimming were computed from the DNA. This sample has tens of thousands of clones, with 85% to 95% found just once. This entry comes from a study of blood T cell repertoires in COVID-19. Background on the study: Both acute and convalescent COVID-19 samples were obtained from the United States, Italy and Spain. Sources were T cells, B-cell-depleted T cells, or PBMCs; the material itself was cDNA or gDNA.

Sequences were obtained from peripheral blood. The origin of this receptor is a man in his 60s with active or convalescent COVID-19. J is TRBJ1-2 and V is TRBV29-1, with TRBD1 identical over 9 bases. CDR3 protein: CSVEEQGALPNYGYTF. CDR3 nucleotide sequence: TGCAGCGTTGAAGAACAGGGGGCGCTTCCTAACTATGGCTACACCTTC.